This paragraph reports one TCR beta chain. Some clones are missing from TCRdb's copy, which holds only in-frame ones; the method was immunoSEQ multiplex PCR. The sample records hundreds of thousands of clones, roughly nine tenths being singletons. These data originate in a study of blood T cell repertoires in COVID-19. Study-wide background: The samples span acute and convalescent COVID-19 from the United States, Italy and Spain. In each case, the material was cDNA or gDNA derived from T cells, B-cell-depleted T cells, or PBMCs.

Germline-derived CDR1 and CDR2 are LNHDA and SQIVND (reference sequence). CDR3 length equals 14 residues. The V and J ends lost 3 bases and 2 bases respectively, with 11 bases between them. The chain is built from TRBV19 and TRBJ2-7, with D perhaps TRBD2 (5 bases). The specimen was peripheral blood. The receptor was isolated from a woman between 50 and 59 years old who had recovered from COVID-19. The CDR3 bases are TGTGCCAGTAGTATCGGAGTCGGGGCCTACGAGCAGTACTTC. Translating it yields CASSIGVGAYEQYF.